This T cell receptor beta chain emerged from a study of Graves' ophthalmopathy and Graves' hyperthyroidism. This CDR3 comprises 13 residues. After removal of 7 bases from V and 3 bases from J, the junction contained 5 bases not matched to a gene. CDR1 MDHEN and CDR2 SYDVKM come from the germline V gene. Notes on the study in general: Among thyroid clonotypes expanded above 0.001 frequency, most also appeared in blood.

The authors amplified TCR beta CDR3 regions, and they did so from RNA transcripts for repertoire sequencing. Scientists carried out first-round RT-PCR using HTBI primers and then a second-round multiplex PCR. TCRdb re-called the multiplex PCR reads with MiXCR, one entry per CDR3 protein. Among around 470,000 distinct CDR3 sequences listed, over 13% were seen once. This clonotype was picked up many times. Its antigen is undetermined. Ophthalmopathy in the donors was of moderate-to-severe activity, with CAS ≥3, NOSPECS ≥4 and duration under 3 months. Each diagnosis was determined on the basis of clinical symptoms, serum thyroxine, TRAb, thyroid ultrasound and orbital computed tomography.

This sequence originates from a woman aged 25 to 39 with Graves' ophthalmopathy. Material: blood. The rearrangement joins TRBV28 to TRBJ2-7; TRBD2 matches 8 bases. CDR3 bases: TGTGCCAGCAAGCGGGGGCGGGACTACGAGCAGTACTTC. Translation: CASKRGRDYEQYF.